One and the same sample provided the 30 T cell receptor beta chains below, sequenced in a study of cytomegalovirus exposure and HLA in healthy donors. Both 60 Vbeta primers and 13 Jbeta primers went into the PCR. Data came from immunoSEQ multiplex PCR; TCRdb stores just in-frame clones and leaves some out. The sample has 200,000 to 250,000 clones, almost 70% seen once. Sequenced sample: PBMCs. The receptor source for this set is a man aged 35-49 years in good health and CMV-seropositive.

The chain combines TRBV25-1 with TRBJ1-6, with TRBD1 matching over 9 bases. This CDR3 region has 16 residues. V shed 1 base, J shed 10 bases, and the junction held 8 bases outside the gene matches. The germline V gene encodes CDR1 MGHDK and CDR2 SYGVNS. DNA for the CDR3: TGTGCCAGCAGTGAATTAGAAGGGACAGGGACCTCACCCCTCCACTTT. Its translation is CASSELEGTGTSPLHF.

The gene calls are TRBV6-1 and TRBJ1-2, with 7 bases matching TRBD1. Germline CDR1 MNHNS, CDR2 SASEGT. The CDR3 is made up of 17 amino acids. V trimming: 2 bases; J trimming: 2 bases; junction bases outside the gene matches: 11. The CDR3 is CASSENPGTATNYGYTF. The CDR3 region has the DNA TGTGCCAGCAGTGAAAATCCCGGGACAGCAACAAACTATGGCTACACCTTC.

DNA of the CDR3: TGTGCCAGCAGTCCCCCCCACGGGACAGGGAAAGAGACCCAGTACTTC. It specifies CASSPPHGTGKETQYF. The chain combines TRBV28 with TRBJ2-5; TRBD1 matches at 9 bases. The ends lost 5 bases at V and 3 bases at J; junction bases unmatched: 10. CDR1 is MDHEN, CDR2 SYDVKM, per germline. CDR3 size: 16 residues. Looking up the rest from reference TRBV28 and TRBJ2-5 gives the full variable domain: DVKVTQSSRYLVKRTGEKVFLECVQDMDHENMFWYRQDPGLGLRLIYFSYDVKMKEKGDIPEGYSVSREKKERFSLILESASTNQTSMYLCASSPPHGTGKETQYFGPGTRLLVL.

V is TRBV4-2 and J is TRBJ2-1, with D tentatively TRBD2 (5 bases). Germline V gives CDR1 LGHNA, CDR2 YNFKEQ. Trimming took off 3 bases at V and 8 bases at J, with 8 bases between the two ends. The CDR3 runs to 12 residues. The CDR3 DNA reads TGTGCCAGCAGCCATTCCGGGGATGAGCAGTTCTTC. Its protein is CASSHSGDEQFF.

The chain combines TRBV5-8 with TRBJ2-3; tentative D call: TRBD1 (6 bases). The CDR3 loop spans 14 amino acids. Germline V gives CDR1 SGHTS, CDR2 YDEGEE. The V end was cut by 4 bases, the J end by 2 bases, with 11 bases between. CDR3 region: CASSAQGATDTQYF. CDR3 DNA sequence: TGTGCCAGCAGCGCACAGGGTGCCACAGATACGCAGTATTTT. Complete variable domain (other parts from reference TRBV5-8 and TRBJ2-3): EAGVTQSPTHLIKTRGQQATLRCSPISGHTSVYWYQQALGLGLQFLLWYDEGEERNRGNFPPRFSGRQFPNYSSELNVNALELEDSALYLCASSAQGATDTQYFGPGTRLTVL.

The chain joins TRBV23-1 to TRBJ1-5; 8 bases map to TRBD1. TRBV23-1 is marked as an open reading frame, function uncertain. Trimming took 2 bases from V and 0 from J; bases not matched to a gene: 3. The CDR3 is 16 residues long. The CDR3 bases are TGCGCCAGCAGTCAAAGGACAGGGATTAGCAATCAGCCCCAGCATTTT. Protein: CASSQRTGISNQPQHF.

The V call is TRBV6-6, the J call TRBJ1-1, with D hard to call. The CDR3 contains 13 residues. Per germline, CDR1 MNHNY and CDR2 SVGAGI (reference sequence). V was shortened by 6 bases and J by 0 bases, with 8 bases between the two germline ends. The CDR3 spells CASRYRVNTEAFF. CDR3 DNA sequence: TGTGCCAGCAGATACCGAGTGAACACTGAAGCTTTCTTT.

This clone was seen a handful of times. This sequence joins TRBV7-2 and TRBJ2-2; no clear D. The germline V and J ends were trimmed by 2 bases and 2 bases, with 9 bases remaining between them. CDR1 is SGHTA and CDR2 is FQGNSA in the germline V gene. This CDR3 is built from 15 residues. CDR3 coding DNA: TGTGCCAGCAGCTTAAGGCGGCCAAACACCGGGGAGCTGTTTTTT. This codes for CASSLRRPNTGELFF.

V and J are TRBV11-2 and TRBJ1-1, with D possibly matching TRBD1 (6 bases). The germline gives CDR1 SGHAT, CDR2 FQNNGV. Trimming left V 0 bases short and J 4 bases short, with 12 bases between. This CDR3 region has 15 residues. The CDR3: CASSLDWGLGTEAFF. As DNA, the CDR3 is TGTGCCAGCAGCTTAGATTGGGGGCTGGGCACTGAAGCTTTCTTT.

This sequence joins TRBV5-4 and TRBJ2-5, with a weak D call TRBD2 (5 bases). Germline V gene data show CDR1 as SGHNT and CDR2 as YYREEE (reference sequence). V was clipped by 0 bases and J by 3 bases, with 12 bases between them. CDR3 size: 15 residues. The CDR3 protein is CASSLEVSVEETQYF. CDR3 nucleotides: TGTGCCAGCAGCTTGGAGGTTAGCGTGGAAGAGACCCAGTACTTC.

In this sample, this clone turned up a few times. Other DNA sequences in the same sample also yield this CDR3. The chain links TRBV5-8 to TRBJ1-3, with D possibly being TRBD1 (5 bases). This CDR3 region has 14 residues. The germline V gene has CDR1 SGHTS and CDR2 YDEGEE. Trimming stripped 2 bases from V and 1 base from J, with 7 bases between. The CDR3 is CASSFQGSGNTIYF. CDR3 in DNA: TGTGCCAGCAGCTTTCAGGGATCTGGAAACACCATATATTTT.

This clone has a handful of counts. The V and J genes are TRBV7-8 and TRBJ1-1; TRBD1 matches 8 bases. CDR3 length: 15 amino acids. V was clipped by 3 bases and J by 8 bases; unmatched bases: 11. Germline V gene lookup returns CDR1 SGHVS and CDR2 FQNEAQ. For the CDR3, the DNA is TGTGCCAGCAGCTTCCTACAGGGGGTGTCCGCCGAAGCTTTCTTT. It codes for CASSFLQGVSAEAFF.

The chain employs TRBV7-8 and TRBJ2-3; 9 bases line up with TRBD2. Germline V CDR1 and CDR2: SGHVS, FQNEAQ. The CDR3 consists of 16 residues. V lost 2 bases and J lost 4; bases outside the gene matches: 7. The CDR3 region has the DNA TGTGCCAGCAGCTTAATCGGAGCGGGGGGCGCAGATACGCAGTATTTT. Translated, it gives CASSLIGAGGADTQYF.

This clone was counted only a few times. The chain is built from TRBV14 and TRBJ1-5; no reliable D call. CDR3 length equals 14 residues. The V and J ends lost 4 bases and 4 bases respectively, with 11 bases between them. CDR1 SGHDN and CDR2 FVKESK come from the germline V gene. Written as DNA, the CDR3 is TGTGCCAGCAGCCCCCGTGGTAGTAATCAGCCCCAGCATTTT. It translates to CASSPRGSNQPQHF.

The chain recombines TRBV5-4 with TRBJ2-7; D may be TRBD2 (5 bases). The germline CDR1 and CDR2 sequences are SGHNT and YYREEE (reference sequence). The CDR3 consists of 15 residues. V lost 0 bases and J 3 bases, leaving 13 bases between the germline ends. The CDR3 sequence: CASSLGGRWVYEQYF. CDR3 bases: TGTGCCAGCAGCTTGGGAGGGCGCTGGGTCTACGAGCAGTACTTC.

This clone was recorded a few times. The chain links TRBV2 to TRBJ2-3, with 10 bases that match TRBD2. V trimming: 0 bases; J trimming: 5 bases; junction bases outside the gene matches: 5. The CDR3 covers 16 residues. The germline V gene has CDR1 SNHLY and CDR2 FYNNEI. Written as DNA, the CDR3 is TGTGCCAGCAGTGAAGCCAGCGGGGGGGCCAAAGATACGCAGTATTTT. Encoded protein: CASSEASGGAKDTQYF.

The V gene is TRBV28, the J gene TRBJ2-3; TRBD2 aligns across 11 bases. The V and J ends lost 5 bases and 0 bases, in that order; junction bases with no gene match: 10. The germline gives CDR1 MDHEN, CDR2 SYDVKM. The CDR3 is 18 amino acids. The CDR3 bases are TGTGCCAGCAGTGCGCACGGGACTAGCGGAGCTAGCACAGATACGCAGTATTTT. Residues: CASSAHGTSGASTDTQYF.

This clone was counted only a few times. The CDR3 protein is CASNSPRPSTDTQYF. CDR3 nucleotides: TGTGCCAGCAATAGCCCTAGACCTAGCACAGATACGCAGTATTTT. The J gene is TRBJ2-3, the V gene TRBV6-6; D is unresolved. Germline V gene sequence: CDR1 MNHNY, CDR2 SVGAGI (reference sequence). Trimming took off 7 bases at V and 0 bases at J, with 14 bases between the two ends. This CDR3 is 15 amino acids long.

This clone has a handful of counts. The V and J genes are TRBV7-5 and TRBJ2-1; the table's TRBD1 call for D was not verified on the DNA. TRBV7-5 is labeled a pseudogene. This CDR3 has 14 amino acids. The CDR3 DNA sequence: TGTGTCAGAAGCTTGGGGGCGGCTTACAATGAGCAGTTCTTC. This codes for CVRSLGAAYNEQFF.

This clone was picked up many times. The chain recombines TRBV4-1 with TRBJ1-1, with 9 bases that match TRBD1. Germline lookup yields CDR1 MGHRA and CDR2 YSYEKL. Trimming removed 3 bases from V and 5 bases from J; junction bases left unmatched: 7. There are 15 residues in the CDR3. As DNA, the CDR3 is TGCGCCAGCAGCCAGTCCGGGACAGGGCGAACTGAAGCTTTCTTT. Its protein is CASSQSGTGRTEAFF.

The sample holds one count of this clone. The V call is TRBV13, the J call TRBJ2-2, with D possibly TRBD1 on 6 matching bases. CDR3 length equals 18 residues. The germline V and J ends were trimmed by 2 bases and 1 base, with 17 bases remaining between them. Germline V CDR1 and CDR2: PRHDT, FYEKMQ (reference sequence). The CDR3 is CASSLQMEIRGNTGELFF. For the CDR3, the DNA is TGTGCCAGCAGCTTACAGATGGAGATCAGGGGGAACACCGGGGAGCTGTTTTTT.

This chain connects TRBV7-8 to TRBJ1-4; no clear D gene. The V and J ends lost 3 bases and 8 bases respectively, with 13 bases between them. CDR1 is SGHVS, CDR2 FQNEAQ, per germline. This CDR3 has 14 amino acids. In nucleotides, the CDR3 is TGTGCCAGCAGCTTTACAGAGAGGGCGGAAAAACTGTTTTTT. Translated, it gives CASSFTERAEKLFF.

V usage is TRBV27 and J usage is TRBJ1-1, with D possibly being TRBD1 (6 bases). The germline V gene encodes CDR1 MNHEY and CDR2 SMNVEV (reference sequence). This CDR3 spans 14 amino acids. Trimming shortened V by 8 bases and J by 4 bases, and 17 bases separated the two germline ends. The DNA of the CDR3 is TGTGCCAGCCGACCCCTACAGGGATTCACTGAAGCTTTCTTT. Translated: CASRPLQGFTEAFF.

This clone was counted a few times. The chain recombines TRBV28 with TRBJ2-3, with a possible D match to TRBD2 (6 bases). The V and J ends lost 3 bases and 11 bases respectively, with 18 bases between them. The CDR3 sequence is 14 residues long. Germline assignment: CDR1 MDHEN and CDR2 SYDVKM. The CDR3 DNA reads TGTGCCAGCAGTTTCCCCAGGGACTCCGGTCAGCAGTATTTT. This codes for CASSFPRDSGQQYF. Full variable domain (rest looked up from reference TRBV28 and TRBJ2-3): DVKVTQSSRYLVKRTGEKVFLECVQDMDHENMFWYRQDPGLGLRLIYFSYDVKMKEKGDIPEGYSVSREKKERFSLILESASTNQTSMYLCASSFPRDSGQQYFGPGTRLTVL.

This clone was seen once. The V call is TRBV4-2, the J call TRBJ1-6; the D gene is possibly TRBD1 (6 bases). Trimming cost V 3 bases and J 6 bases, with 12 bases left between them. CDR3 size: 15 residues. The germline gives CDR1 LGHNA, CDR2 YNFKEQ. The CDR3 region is CASSQTGDTNSPLHF. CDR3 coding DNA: TGTGCCAGCAGCCAGACTGGGGACACTAATTCACCCCTCCACTTT.

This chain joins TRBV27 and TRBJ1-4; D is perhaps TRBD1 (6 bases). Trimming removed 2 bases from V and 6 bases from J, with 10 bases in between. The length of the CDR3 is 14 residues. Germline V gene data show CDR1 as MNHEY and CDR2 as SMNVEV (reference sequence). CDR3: CASSLAGEYEKLFF. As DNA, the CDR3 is TGTGCCAGCAGTTTAGCAGGGGAGTATGAAAAACTGTTTTTT.

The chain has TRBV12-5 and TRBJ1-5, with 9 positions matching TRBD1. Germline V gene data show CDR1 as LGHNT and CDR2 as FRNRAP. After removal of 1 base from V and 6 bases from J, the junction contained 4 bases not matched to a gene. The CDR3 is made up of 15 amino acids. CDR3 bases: TGTGCTAGTGGTTTGGGGGAGGACAGGGGTCAGCCCCAGCATTTT. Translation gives CASGLGEDRGQPQHF.

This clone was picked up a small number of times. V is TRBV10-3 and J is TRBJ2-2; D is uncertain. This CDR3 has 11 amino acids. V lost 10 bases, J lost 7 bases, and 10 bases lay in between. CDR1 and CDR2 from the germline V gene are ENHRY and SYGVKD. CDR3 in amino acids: CATSHGGELFF. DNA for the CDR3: TGTGCCACTTCACATGGCGGGGAGCTGTTTTTT.

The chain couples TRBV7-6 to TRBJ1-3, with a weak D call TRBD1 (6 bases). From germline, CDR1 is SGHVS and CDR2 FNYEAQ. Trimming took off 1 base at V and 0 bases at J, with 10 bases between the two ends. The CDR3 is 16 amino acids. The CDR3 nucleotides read TGTGCCAGCAGCTTAGAGGGGGATATCTCTGGAAACACCATATATTTT. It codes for CASSLEGDISGNTIYF. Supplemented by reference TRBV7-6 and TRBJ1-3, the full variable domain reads GAGVSQSPRYKVTKRGQDVALRCDPISGHVSLYWYRQALGQGPEFLTYFNYEAQQDKSGLPNDRFSAERPEGSISTLTIQRTEQRDSAMYRCASSLEGDISGNTIYFGEGSWLTVV.

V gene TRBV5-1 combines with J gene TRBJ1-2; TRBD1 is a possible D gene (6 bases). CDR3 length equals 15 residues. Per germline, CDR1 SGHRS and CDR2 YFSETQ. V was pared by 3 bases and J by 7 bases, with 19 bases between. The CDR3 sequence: CASSWGRDTGLGYTF. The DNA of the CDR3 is TGCGCCAGCAGCTGGGGTCGGGACACCGGGCTTGGCTACACCTTC.